This entry lists 11 T cell receptor beta chains sequenced from one sample in a study of blood T cell repertoires in COVID-19 (TCRdb year 2020). The library was obtained by the immunoSEQ multiplex PCR assay. TCRdb limited this immuneACCESS table to in-frame rearrangements with V and J called. A share of clones is missing; checked studies link under half to unresolved V genes, and the rest is unexplained. Within this sample are over 80,000 clones, with 70% to 90% of them counted one time only. The ten top clones hold approximately 7.3% of the sample. The sample comprised peripheral blood. The receptor source for this set is a man between 65 and 80 years old with acute or convalescent COVID-19.

Sample share makes this clone medium-sized. This chain joins TRBV7-2 and TRBJ2-1; 7 bases agree with TRBD2. The V and J ends lost 1 base and 3 bases, in that order; junction bases with no gene match: 12. Per germline, CDR1 SGHTA and CDR2 FQGNSA. The CDR3 runs to 18 residues. This CDR3 reads CASSLGDGAGPLYNEQFF. CDR3 DNA sequence: TGTGCCAGCAGCTTAGGTGACGGAGCGGGACCCCTCTACAATGAGCAGTTCTTC.

The chain joins TRBV24-1 to TRBJ1-2; 9 nucleotides line up with TRBD1. Germline CDR1 KGHDR, CDR2 SFDVKD. This CDR3 contains 15 residues. V was clipped by 5 bases and J by 3 bases; unmatched bases: 6. The CDR3 DNA follows: TGTGCCACCAGTGCCCCGGACAGGGGCCACTATGGCTACACCTTC. Translated, it gives CATSAPDRGHYGYTF.

Of note for this clone: One end of the junction is discordant with germline, which a read error may explain. V usage is TRBV7-7 and J usage is TRBJ2-1; 7 bases line up with TRBD2. CDR1 and CDR2 from the germline V gene are SSHAT and FNYEAQ (reference sequence). The CDR3 totals 14 residues. This CDR3 reads CASSLESGRGEQFF. The CDR3 DNA is TGTGCTAGCAGCTTAGAATCGGGGAGGGGTGAGCAGTTCTTC. Full variable domain (missing parts from reference TRBV7-7 and TRBJ2-1): GAGVSQSPRYKVTKRGQDVTLRCDPISSHATLYWYQQALGQGPEFLTYFNYEAQPDKSGLPSDRFSAERPEGSISTLTIQRTEQRDSAMYRCASSLESGRGEQFFGPGTRLTVL.

The genes are TRBV5-1 and TRBJ2-1; 11 bases are shared with TRBD2. V was pared by 0 bases and J by 6 bases, with 11 bases of the junction left unmatched. The V gene's germline CDR1 is SGHRS and CDR2 YFSETQ. CDR3 length: 18 residues. CDR3 bases: TGCGCCAGCAGCTTGGTGGGGACCGGGACTAGCGGAATCAATGAGCAGTTCTTC. Translating it yields CASSLVGTGTSGINEQFF.

This chain joins TRBV6-2 or TRBV6-3 and TRBJ1-2, with TRBD1 as a possible D gene (5 bases). Trimming took 5 bases from V and 4 from J, leaving 11 bases between them. The CDR3 runs to 13 residues. From germline, CDR1 is MNHEY and CDR2 SVGEGT. CDR3 in amino acids: CASSKQVIYGYTF. The CDR3 nucleotides are TGTGCCAGCAGTAAACAGGTGATCTATGGCTACACCTTC.

The V gene is TRBV5-1, the J gene TRBJ2-2; 14 bases align to TRBD2. J lost 4 bases, V lost 4 bases, and 6 bases had no gene match. CDR1 is SGHRS and CDR2 is YFSETQ in the germline V gene. CDR3 size: 17 residues. Here the CDR3 reads CASSKTSGGAITGELFF. CDR3 nucleotides: TGCGCCAGCAGCAAGACTAGCGGGGGGGCTATCACCGGGGAGCTGTTTTTT.

The chain joins TRBV4-3 to TRBJ2-2; the D gene is possibly TRBD2 (7 bases). In germline, CDR1 is LGHNA, CDR2 YSLEER. The CDR3 has 18 amino acids. V was shortened by 0 bases and J by 5 bases, with 19 bases between the two germline ends. CDR3 sequence reads: CASSQDLIRGAPTGELFF. As DNA, the CDR3 is TGCGCCAGCAGCCAAGATCTTATTCGGGGGGCCCCAACCGGGGAGCTGTTTTTT.

The V gene is TRBV18, the J gene TRBJ1-1; 7 bases match TRBD1. The CDR3 extends over 16 amino acids. Germline V gene lookup returns CDR1 KGHSH and CDR2 LQKENI. V shed 3 bases, J shed 0 bases, and the junction held 7 bases outside the gene matches. The CDR3 loop is CASSPMTGRLNTEAFF. CDR3 nucleotides: TGTGCCAGCTCACCGATGACAGGGAGGTTGAACACTGAAGCTTTCTTT.

The V call is TRBV18, the J call TRBJ2-5, with D hard to call. CDR1 and CDR2 (germline): KGHSH, LQKENI. This CDR3 comprises 16 residues. The ends were cut back, 5 bases at V and 0 bases at J, with 16 bases in the middle. CDR3 coding DNA: TGTGCCAGCTCAGCTCGCCCCGGAGTAAACCAAGAGACCCAGTACTTC. The encoded protein is CASSARPGVNQETQYF. The full variable domain, its missing parts supplied by reference TRBV18 and TRBJ2-5, is NAGVMQNPRHLVRRRGQEARLRCSPMKGHSHVYWYRQLPEEGLKFMVYLQKENIIDESGMPKERFSAEFPKEGPSILRIQQVVRGDSAAYFCASSARPGVNQETQYFGPGTRLLVL.

V gene TRBV7-2 combines with J gene TRBJ2-2; D gene unclear. V lost 5 bases and J lost 7, with 8 bases in between. Germline V gives CDR1 SGHTA, CDR2 FQGNSA. This CDR3 spans 12 amino acids. This CDR3 is CASSPYNGELFF. CDR3 DNA sequence: TGTGCCAGCAGCCCCTATAACGGGGAGCTGTTTTTT.

V gene TRBV9 combines with J gene TRBJ2-1; TRBD2 agrees at 11 bases. Germline CDR1 is SGDLS and CDR2 is YYNGEE. The length of the CDR3 is 17 residues. Trimming at V came to 4 bases and at J to 6 bases, leaving 12 bases not matched to a gene. CDR3 in amino acids: CASSPRGDSGGGNEQFF. CDR3 bases: TGTGCCAGCAGCCCTCGCGGTGATAGCGGGGGGGGCAATGAGCAGTTCTTC.